A selection of T cell receptor beta chains follows, all from one sample in a study of cytomegalovirus exposure and HLA in healthy donors. Clones were sequenced by immunoSEQ multiplex PCR, and TCRdb holds only the in-frame ones, with some missing. The sample holds 150,000 to 200,000 clones, roughly 84% seen once. Sequencing input: PBMCs. All receptors come from a boy younger than 18 in good health and CMV-seronegative. The CDR3 runs from the conserved cysteine through the conserved F or W. D genes are given only for firm matches. Size values are once, few and many counts, or a class for expanded clones, and some rows have none.

.	.	TRBJ2-5	TRBV7-9	CASSLQGNQETQYF	TGTGCCAGCAGCTTACAGGGGAACCAAGAGACCCAGTACTTC
.	.	TRBJ1-1	TRBV13	CASSLENRRTPKDTEAFF	TGTGCCAGCAGCTTAGAGAATAGAAGGACACCCAAGGACACTGAAGCTTTCTTT
.	once	TRBJ1-2	TRBV7-2	CASSLAQGSGGYTF	TGTGCCAGCAGCTTAGCACAGGGTAGTGGTGGCTACACCTTC
TRBD1	.	TRBJ2-6	TRBV5-1	CASSPTWTGLSSGANVLTF	TGCGCCAGCAGCCCTACTTGGACAGGGCTCAGCTCTGGGGCCAACGTCCTGACTTTC
.	.	TRBJ1-2	TRBV7-9	CASSLTLELNYGYTF	TGTGCCAGCAGCTTAACTTTGGAGCTTAACTATGGCTACACCTTC
TRBD2	.	TRBJ2-1	TRBV11-2	CASSPGLAGVNEQFF	TGTGCCAGCAGCCCCGGACTAGCGGGAGTCAATGAGCAGTTCTTC
TRBD1	once	TRBJ2-7	TRBV28	CASSLTGTGGYEQYF	TGTGCTAGCAGTTTAACCGGGACAGGGGGCTACGAGCAGTACTTC
.	.	TRBJ2-3	TRBV13	CASSSRQASDTQYF	TGTGCCAGCAGCTCACGCCAGGCATCAGATACGCAGTATTTT
TRBD1	.	TRBJ2-1	TRBV11-2	CASSFRGQAYEQFF	TGTGCCAGCAGCTTCAGAGGACAGGCGTATGAGCAGTTCTTC
TRBD1	.	TRBJ1-5	TRBV7-8	CASSRHRQGASNQPQHF	TGTGCCAGCAGCCGTCATCGACAGGGGGCAAGCAATCAGCCCCAGCATTTT
TRBD1	.	TRBJ2-2	TRBV6-5	CTSRGQGGELFF	TGTACAAGCAGGGGGCAGGGCGGGGAGCTGTTTTTT
TRBD1	.	TRBJ2-3	TRBV28	CASHRDRGSGRTDTQYF	TGTGCCAGCCACCGGGACAGGGGCTCGGGGAGGACAGATACGCAGTATTTT
TRBD2	.	TRBJ2-3	TRBV28	CASSLLAGTSGRGTDTQYF	TGTGCCAGCAGTTTGTTGGCGGGGACTAGCGGGAGGGGCACAGATACGCAGTATTTT
TRBD1	few	TRBJ2-5	TRBV7-7	CASSPSGGTQYF	TGTGCTAGCAGCCCCTCAGGGGGGACCCAGTACTTC
.	.	TRBJ1-1	TRBV19	CASKEGPRMNTEAFF	TGTGCCAGTAAGGAGGGGCCCCGGATGAACACTGAAGCTTTCTTT
TRBD1	.	TRBJ1-1	TRBV5-1	CASSLLTRGSTEAFF	TGCGCCAGCAGCTTGCTCACCAGGGGGTCCACTGAAGCTTTCTTT
.	.	TRBJ2-1	TRBV28	CASSPLHRDEQFF	TGTGCCAGCAGCCCCCTTCATAGAGATGAGCAGTTCTTC
TRBD1	.	TRBJ2-7	TRBV7-9	CSSSPLGQSYEQYF	TGTTCCAGCAGCCCACTGGGACAGTCCTACGAGCAGTACTTC
.	.	TRBJ2-3	TRBV30	CAWSVIGAADTQYF	TGTGCCTGGAGTGTAATAGGGGCGGCAGATACGCAGTATTTT
.	.	TRBJ2-7	TRBV4-1	CASSPGGSYEQYF	TGCGCCAGCAGCCCCGGCGGTTCCTACGAGCAGTACTTC
TRBD2	.	TRBJ2-7	TRBV5-6	CASSLALAGFSYEQYF	TGTGCCAGCAGCTTGGCGCTAGCGGGTTTCTCCTACGAGCAGTACTTC
TRBD1	.	TRBJ1-1	TRBV30	CAGQGMFEAFF	TGTGCCGGACAGGGGATGTTTGAAGCTTTCTTT
.	.	TRBJ2-5	TRBV7-8	CASSLAGRETQYF	TGTGCCAGCAGCTTAGCAGGGAGGGAGACCCAGTACTTC
.	.	TRBJ2-1	TRBV7-2	CASSLWRPYNEQFF	TGTGCCAGCAGTCTCTGGCGGCCCTACAATGAGCAGTTCTTC
.	.	TRBJ1-1	TRBV19	CASSRTLLHTEAFF	TGTGCCAGTAGTAGGACACTACTCCACACTGAAGCTTTCTTT
TRBD1	.	TRBJ2-7	TRBV30	CAWGQAYEQYF	TGTGCCTGGGGACAGGCCTACGAGCAGTACTTC
.	.	TRBJ2-6	TRBV27	CASTSGANVLTF	TGTGCCAGCACATCTGGGGCCAACGTCCTGACTTTC
TRBD2	few	TRBJ2-3	TRBV30	CAWSVQAGGYTDTQYF	TGTGCCTGGAGTGTACAGGCGGGAGGATACACAGATACGCAGTATTTT
.	.	TRBJ2-2	TRBV27	CASSSFLANTGELFF	TGTGCCAGCAGTTCGTTTTTAGCGAACACCGGGGAGCTGTTTTTT
TRBD1	.	TRBJ1-1	TRBV5-6	CASSAPGQVNTEAFF	TGTGCCAGCAGTGCCCCGGGACAGGTGAACACTGAAGCTTTCTTT
.	.	TRBJ2-7	TRBV7-9	CASSLGSGPTYEQYF	TGTGCCAGCAGCTTAGGGTCCGGTCCCACCTACGAGCAGTACTTC
.	.	TRBJ2-7	TRBV10-3	CAISEVLNEQYF	TGTGCCATCAGTGAGGTTTTAAACGAGCAGTACTTC
.	few	TRBJ1-1	TRBV6-5	CASSRYAGTEAFF	TGTGCCAGCAGCCGCTACGCGGGGACTGAAGCTTTCTTT
.	.	TRBJ1-1	TRBV11-2	CASREKGKDTEAFF	TGTGCCAGCAGAGAGAAGGGGAAAGACACTGAAGCTTTCTTT
TRBD1	.	TRBJ1-2	TRBV19	CASMGRDRPGYTF	TGTGCCAGTATGGGCCGGGACAGGCCTGGCTACACCTTC
.	.	TRBJ2-5	TRBV11-2	CASSQGHKETQYF	TGTGCCAGCAGCCAGGGACACAAAGAGACCCAGTACTTC
.	.	TRBJ2-5	TRBV7-9	CASSWGHSQETQYF	TGTGCCAGCTCCTGGGGGCACTCCCAAGAGACCCAGTACTTC
.	.	TRBJ1-1	TRBV4-3	CASSQEDSGFAAFF	TGCGCCAGCAGCCAAGAGGACTCCGGGTTTGCAGCTTTCTTT
TRBD1	.	TRBJ2-2	TRBV9	CASSLTQGWTGELFF	TGTGCCAGCAGCCTGACACAGGGGTGGACCGGGGAGCTGTTTTTT
.	.	TRBJ1-5	TRBV7-8	CASSLEVGFEGYYSNQPQHF	TGTGCCAGCAGCTTAGAAGTAGGTTTCGAGGGCTACTATAGCAATCAGCCCCAGCATTTT
.	.	TRBJ2-5	TRBV28	CASSPAEDKETQYF	TGTGCCAGCAGTCCGGCAGAGGACAAAGAGACCCAGTACTTC
TRBD1	.	TRBJ2-5	TRBV9	CASSGEDRAATQYF	TGTGCCAGCAGCGGGGAGGACAGGGCGGCGACCCAGTACTTC
TRBD2	.	TRBJ2-5	TRBV7-9	CASSHRLAGEETQYF	TGTGCCAGCAGCCACCGGCTAGCGGGGGAAGAGACCCAGTACTTC
.	.	TRBJ2-7	TRBV5-4	CASSLLKRANEQYF	TGTGCCAGCAGCTTGCTGAAGCGGGCGAACGAGCAGTACTTC
.	.	TRBJ2-2	TRBV27	CATQVGPGELFF	TGTGCCACCCAGGTTGGGCCCGGGGAGCTGTTTTTT